A single sample gave rise to the 15 T cell receptor beta chains below, sequenced in a study of cytomegalovirus exposure and HLA in healthy donors. Produced via immunoSEQ multiplex PCR; TCRdb's table is partial and in-frame only. The data hold some 150,000 clones, with approximately 94% observed a single time. What was sequenced was PBMCs. All receptors come from a man aged 18 to 30 in good health and CMV-seropositive.

CDR3 sequence reads: CASSQDPAGYPTDTQYF. CDR3 nucleotides: TGCGCCAGCAGCCAAGATCCAGCGGGGTACCCCACAGATACGCAGTATTTT. This chain connects TRBV4-1 to TRBJ2-3, with TRBD2 matching 7 bases. V was pared by 0 bases and J by 2 bases, with 8 bases of the junction left unmatched. The CDR3 contains 17 residues. CDR1 and CDR2 from the germline V gene are MGHRA and YSYEKL.

CDR3 protein: CASSMARPSGRYEQYF. CDR3 bases: TGTGCCAGTAGTATGGCCCGGCCTAGCGGGAGGTACGAGCAGTACTTC. The rearrangement joins TRBV19 to TRBJ2-7; 11 bases match TRBD2. The germline CDR1 and CDR2 sequences are LNHDA and SQIVND (reference sequence). J was trimmed by 4 bases and V by 3 bases; bases with no gene match: 8. CDR3 size: 16 residues.

This clone was seen more than once but under ten times. The chain is built from TRBV18 and TRBJ2-7, with 7 bases that match TRBD1. Per germline, CDR1 KGHSH and CDR2 LQKENI. Trimming removed 4 bases from V and 7 bases from J; junction bases left unmatched: 7. This CDR3 is built from 13 residues. CDR3 region: CASSLDRAREQYF. Written as DNA, the CDR3 is TGTGCCAGCTCACTCGACAGGGCGCGAGAGCAGTACTTC.

This CDR3 reads CASSLLSDYEQYF. DNA of the CDR3: TGTGCCAGCAGCCTTTTAAGCGACTACGAGCAGTACTTC. The chain couples TRBV7-8 to TRBJ2-7; D ambiguous. Trimming pared 5 bases from V and 3 bases from J, leaving 11 bases between. CDR3 length equals 13 residues. Germline loops: CDR1 SGHVS, CDR2 FQNEAQ.

J is TRBJ1-2 and V is TRBV2; D is ambiguous. The germline V gene encodes CDR1 SNHLY and CDR2 FYNNEI. With 4 bases removed from V and 1 base from J, the gap between germline ends came to 7 bases. There are 13 residues in the CDR3. CDR3 region: CASSAPNNYGYTF. The CDR3 coding sequence is TGTGCCAGCAGTGCCCCAAATAACTATGGCTACACCTTC.

The chain has TRBV9 and TRBJ2-1; 8 bases map to TRBD2. J lost 3 bases, V lost 6 bases, and 11 bases had no gene match. Per the germline V gene, CDR1 is SGDLS and CDR2 is YYNGEE. This CDR3 contains 16 residues. CDR3 sequence reads: CASTAELAGHYNEQFF. The CDR3, as DNA: TGTGCCAGCACCGCCGAGCTAGCGGGCCACTACAATGAGCAGTTCTTC.

The chain employs TRBV6-6 and TRBJ1-2, with D perhaps TRBD1 (5 bases). CDR3 length: 13 residues. CDR1 and CDR2 from the germline V gene are MNHNY and SVGAGI (reference sequence). V was trimmed by 6 bases and J by 6 bases, leaving 14 bases between them. CDR3: CASSLREGHGYTF. The CDR3 coding sequence is TGTGCCAGCAGCCTCAGGGAGGGGCATGGCTACACCTTC.

J is TRBJ2-7 and V is TRBV19; perhaps TRBD1 as D (6 bases). The germline CDR1 and CDR2 sequences are LNHDA and SQIVND (reference sequence). This CDR3 has 13 amino acids. Between the trimmed V and J ends, which lost 4 bases and 2 bases, there was a span of 9 bases. This chain's CDR3 is CASSTGAPYEQYF. CDR3 bases: TGTGCCAGTAGTACAGGGGCTCCCTACGAGCAGTACTTC.

The gene calls are TRBV7-2 and TRBJ2-2; 9 bases line up with TRBD2. The germline CDR1 and CDR2 sequences are SGHTA and FQGNSA. The trim removed 2 bases at V and 6 bases at J, leaving 13 bases unmatched. This CDR3 region has 18 residues. In DNA form, the CDR3 reads TGTGCCAGCAGCTTAATTGGGATCCTAGCGGGATTGGCCGGGGAGCTGTTTTTT. Translating it yields CASSLIGILAGLAGELFF.

J is TRBJ1-3 and V is TRBV2; D call uncertain. This CDR3 region has 14 residues. The germline V gene encodes CDR1 SNHLY and CDR2 FYNNEI. V shed 7 bases and J shed 0 bases, with 10 bases lying between them. CDR3 nucleotides: TGTGCCAGCACCCCTCGTTACTCTGGAAACACCATATATTTT. Translated, it gives CASTPRYSGNTIYF. Combining the CDR3 with reference TRBV2 and TRBJ1-3 gives the whole variable domain EPEVTQTPSHQVTQMGQEVILRCVPISNHLYFYWYRQILGQKVEFLVSFYNNEISEKSEIFDDQFSVERPDGSNFTLKIRSTKLEDSAMYFCASTPRYSGNTIYFGEGSWLTVV.

This chain connects TRBV28 to TRBJ1-2; 12 bases fit TRBD1. The CDR3 is made up of 16 amino acids. Germline assignment: CDR1 MDHEN and CDR2 SYDVKM. The trim removed 2 bases at V and 4 bases at J, leaving 5 bases unmatched. The CDR3 sequence: CASSLVGTGGTYGYTF. The DNA of the CDR3 is TGTGCCAGCAGTTTAGTGGGGACAGGGGGCACCTATGGCTACACCTTC.

The chain has TRBV2 and TRBJ1-2, with 9 bases identical to TRBD1. The CDR3 runs 13 residues. Germline assignment: CDR1 SNHLY and CDR2 FYNNEI. The ends lost 3 bases at V and 7 bases at J; junction bases unmatched: 3. DNA for the CDR3: TGTGCCAGCAGTGAGGGGACAGGGTTTGGCTACACCTTC. Protein: CASSEGTGFGYTF.

This clone has a single count. The chain employs TRBV6-5 and TRBJ2-7, with D possibly TRBD1 on 6 matching bases. The CDR3 contains 12 residues. Trimming cost V 7 bases and J 2 bases, with 9 bases left between them. Germline CDR1 is MNHEY and CDR2 is SVGAGI. The CDR3 DNA is TGTGCCAGCATGGGGGCGGCCTACGAGCAGTACTTC. It translates to CASMGAAYEQYF.

The gene calls are TRBV5-1 and TRBJ2-7; 10 bases line up with TRBD2. The V gene end was trimmed by 0 bases and the J gene end by 4 bases; junction bases not matched to a gene: 7. The CDR3 sequence is 16 residues long. CDR1 is SGHRS, CDR2 YFSETQ, per germline. The CDR3 nucleotides are TGCGCCAGCAGCTTGGATAGCGGGAGGATCTTTTACGAGCAGTACTTC. Protein sequence: CASSLDSGRIFYEQYF. Full variable domain (missing parts from reference TRBV5-1 and TRBJ2-7): KAGVTQTPRYLIKTRGQQVTLSCSPISGHRSVSWYQQTPGQGLQFLFEYFSETQRNKGNFPGRFSGRQFSNSRSEMNVSTLELGDSALYLCASSLDSGRIFYEQYFGPGTRLTVT.

The chain uses TRBV11-1 and TRBJ1-2; the D gene is possibly TRBD1 (5 bases). CDR3 length: 15 residues. Looked up from germline, CDR1 is SGHAT and CDR2 is FQDESV (reference sequence). Trimming left V 5 bases short and J 4 bases short, with 17 bases between. DNA for the CDR3: TGTGCCAGCAGCCGTCCTGACAGTACTTTCTATGGCTACACCTTC. Translated: CASSRPDSTFYGYTF.